This TCR beta chain was captured by sequencing in a study of blood T cells in healthy people across ages. General study results and limits: As naive T cell percentage varied, TCR beta diversity correlated strongly with it. Measured against age, TCR beta diversity per million T cells decreased in a roughly linear manner. It was the long-lived donors that had more naive CD4+ cells and higher diversity than aged donors.

A J-beta primer mix and a sample-barcoded 5' primer were used in a second PCR of about 6 to 12 cycles. Every cDNA molecule carried a tag from a template-switch adaptor bearing 12 random nucleotides. TCRdb analysed the 5' RACE reads with MiXCR anew, one entry per CDR3 protein. This table holds fewer than 900,000 distinct CDR3 sequences, over 45% found once. About this clonotype itself: What it binds is unknown.

V dropped 7 bases and J dropped 4; count of bases not matched to a gene: 12. This CDR3 has 16 amino acids. The germline CDR1 and CDR2 sequences are MGHDK and SYGVNS. Specimen: blood. The receptor was derived from a woman aged 55-70 years in good health. This sequence joins TRBV25-1 and TRBJ1-4, with TRBD1 identical over 7 bases. This CDR3 is CASNDSGQAHNEKLFF. CDR3 DNA sequence: TGTGCCAGCAATGATTCCGGACAGGCCCATAATGAAAAACTGTTTTTT.